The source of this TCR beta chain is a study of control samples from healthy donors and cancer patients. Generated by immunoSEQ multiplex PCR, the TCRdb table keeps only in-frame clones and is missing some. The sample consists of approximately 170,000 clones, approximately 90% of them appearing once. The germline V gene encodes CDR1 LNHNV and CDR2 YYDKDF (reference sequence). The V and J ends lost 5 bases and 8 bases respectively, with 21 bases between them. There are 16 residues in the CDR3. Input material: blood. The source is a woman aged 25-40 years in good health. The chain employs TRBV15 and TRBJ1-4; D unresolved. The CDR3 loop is CATSWGAEGMGEKLFF. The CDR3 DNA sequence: TGTGCCACCAGCTGGGGTGCCGAGGGCATGGGGGAAAAACTGTTTTTT.